This T cell receptor (beta chain) was observed in a study of blood T cells in healthy people across ages. The study, taken as a whole, reports: Roughly linear age-related decline in beta diversity appeared, significant by age roughly 40.

It was with a sample-barcoded 5' primer and a J-beta primer mix that a second PCR of about 6 to 12 cycles was run. TCRdb re-derived calls from the 5' RACE reads in MiXCR, one entry per CDR3 protein. Of fewer than 1,200,000 distinct CDR3 sequences listed, 25% are singletons. Approximately 9 milliliters of peripheral blood were drawn from each donor into EDTA-treated tubes. V lost 7 bases to trimming and J lost 1 base, with 7 bases between them. The CDR3 is 12 residues long. Looked up from germline, CDR1 is SEHNR and CDR2 is FQNEAQ (reference sequence). A word on this clonotype: What it recognizes is unknown.

The same data also contributed to another study, on T cells of mothers and their children. As that study records: The M1S primer of the second PCR added sample barcodes and 2-4 random nucleotides.

The receptor was derived from a girl aged 2 to 9 in good health. The specimen sequenced was blood. The rearrangement uses TRBV7-9 and TRBJ2-5; D gene ambiguous. The CDR3 DNA reads as TGTGCCAGCACCCCAATCCAAGAGACCCAGTACTTC. This codes for CASTPIQETQYF.